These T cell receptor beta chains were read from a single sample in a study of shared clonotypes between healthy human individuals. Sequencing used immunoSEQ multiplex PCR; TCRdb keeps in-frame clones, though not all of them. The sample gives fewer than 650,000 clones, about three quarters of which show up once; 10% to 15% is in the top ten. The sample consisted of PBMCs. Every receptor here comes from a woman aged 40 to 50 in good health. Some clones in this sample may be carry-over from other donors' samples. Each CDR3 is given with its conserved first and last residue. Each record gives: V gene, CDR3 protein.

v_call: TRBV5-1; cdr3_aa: CASSLDIVGSSGYTF
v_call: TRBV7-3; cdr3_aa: CASSLTEGAQGNSPLHF
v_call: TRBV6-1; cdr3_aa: CASSATGYGYTF
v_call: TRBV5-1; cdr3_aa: CASSASVETQYF
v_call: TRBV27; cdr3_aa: CASSLVGQITDTQYF
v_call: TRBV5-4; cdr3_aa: CASSQQGAYEQYF
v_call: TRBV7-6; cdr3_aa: CASSLAEREGVNEQFF
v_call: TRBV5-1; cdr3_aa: CASSSAILDSSSTDTQYF
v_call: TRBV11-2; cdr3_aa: CASSLTSGVTYEQYF
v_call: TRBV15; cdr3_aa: CATSRDRGTGLGYTF
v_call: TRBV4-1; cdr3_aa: CASSQGGIRRERSDTQYF
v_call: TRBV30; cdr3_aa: CAWSSGGSNEQFF
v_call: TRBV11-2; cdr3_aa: CASSLMTRITDTQYF
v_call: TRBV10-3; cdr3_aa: CAISESLAADNEQFF
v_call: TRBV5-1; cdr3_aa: CASSLAGAAISGYEQYF
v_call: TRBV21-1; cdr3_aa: CASRQSLATLLDEQYF